This T cell receptor (beta chain) was identified in a study of cytomegalovirus exposure and HLA in healthy donors. Libraries were prepared by immunoSEQ multiplex PCR; TCRdb keeps only in-frame clonotypes and omits some of them. The profile shows roughly 270,000 clones, approximately 87% of them singletons. The CDR3 covers 12 residues. Germline-derived CDR1 and CDR2 are SQVTM and ANQGSEA. The trim removed 7 bases at V and 6 bases at J, leaving 5 bases unmatched. Sequenced input: PBMCs. This sequence was found in a woman aged 18-30 years in good health and CMV-seronegative. V and J are TRBV29-1 and TRBJ1-1; the match to TRBD1 covers 10 bases. The CDR3 DNA is TGCAGCGACCTGGACAGGGGGGCTGAAGCTTTCTTT. This gives the protein CSDLDRGAEAFF.